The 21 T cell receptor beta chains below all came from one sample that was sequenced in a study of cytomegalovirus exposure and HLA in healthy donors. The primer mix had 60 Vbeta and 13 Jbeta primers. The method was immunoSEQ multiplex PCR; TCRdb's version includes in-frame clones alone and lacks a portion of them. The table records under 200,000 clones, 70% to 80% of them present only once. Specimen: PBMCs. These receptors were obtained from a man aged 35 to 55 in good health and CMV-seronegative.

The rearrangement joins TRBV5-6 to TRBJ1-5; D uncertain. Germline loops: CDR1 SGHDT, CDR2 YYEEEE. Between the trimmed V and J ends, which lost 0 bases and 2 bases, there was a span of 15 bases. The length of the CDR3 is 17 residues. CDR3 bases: TGTGCCAGCAGCTTGGAAGGTGGCGGCAGAGGCAATCAGCCCCAGCATTTT. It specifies CASSLEGGGRGNQPQHF. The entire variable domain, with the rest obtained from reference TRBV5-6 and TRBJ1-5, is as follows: DAGVTQSPTHLIKTRGQQVTLRCSPKSGHDTVSWYQQALGQGPQFIFQYYEEEERQRGNFPDRFSGHQFPNYSSELNVNALLLGDSALYLCASSLEGGGRGNQPQHFGDGTRLSIL.

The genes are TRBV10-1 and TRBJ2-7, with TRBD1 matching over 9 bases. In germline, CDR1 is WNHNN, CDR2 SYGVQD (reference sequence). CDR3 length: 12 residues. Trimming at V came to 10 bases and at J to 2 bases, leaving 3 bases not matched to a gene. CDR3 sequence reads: CATRTGAYEQYF. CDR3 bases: TGCGCCACCCGGACAGGGGCCTACGAGCAGTACTTC.

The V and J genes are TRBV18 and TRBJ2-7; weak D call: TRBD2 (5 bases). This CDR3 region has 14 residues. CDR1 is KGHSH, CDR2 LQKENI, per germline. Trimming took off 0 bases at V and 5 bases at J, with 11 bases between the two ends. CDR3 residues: CASSPPKRVHEQYF. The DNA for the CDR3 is TGTGCCAGCTCACCACCGAAGAGGGTTCACGAGCAGTACTTC. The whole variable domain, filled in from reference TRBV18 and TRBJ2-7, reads NAGVMQNPRHLVRRRGQEARLRCSPMKGHSHVYWYRQLPEEGLKFMVYLQKENIIDESGMPKERFSAEFPKEGPSILRIQQVVRGDSAAYFCASSPPKRVHEQYFGPGTRLTVT.

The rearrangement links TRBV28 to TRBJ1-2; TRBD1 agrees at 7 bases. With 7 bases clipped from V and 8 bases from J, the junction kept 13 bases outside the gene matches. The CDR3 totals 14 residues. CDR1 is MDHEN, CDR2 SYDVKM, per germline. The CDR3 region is CASNRRGRSVGYTF. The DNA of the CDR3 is TGTGCCAGCAATCGTAGGGGGCGTTCGGTAGGCTACACCTTC.

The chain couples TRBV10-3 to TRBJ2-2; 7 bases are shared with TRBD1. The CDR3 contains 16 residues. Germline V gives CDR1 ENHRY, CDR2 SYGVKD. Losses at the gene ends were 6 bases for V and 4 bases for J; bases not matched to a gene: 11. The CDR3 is CAIRPPTGSSTGELFF. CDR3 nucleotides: TGTGCCATCAGGCCCCCGACAGGGTCGTCCACCGGGGAGCTGTTTTTT.

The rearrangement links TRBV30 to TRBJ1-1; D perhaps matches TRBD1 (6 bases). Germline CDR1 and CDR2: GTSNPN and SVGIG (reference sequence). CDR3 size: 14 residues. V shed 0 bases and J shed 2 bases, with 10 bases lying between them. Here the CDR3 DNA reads TGTGCCTGGAGTGTAACAGGGCTAAACACTGAAGCTTTCTTT. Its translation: CAWSVTGLNTEAFF.

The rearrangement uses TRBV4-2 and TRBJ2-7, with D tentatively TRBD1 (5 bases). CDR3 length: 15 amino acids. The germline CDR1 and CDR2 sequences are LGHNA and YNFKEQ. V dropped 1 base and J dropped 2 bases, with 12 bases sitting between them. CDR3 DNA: TGTGCCAGCAGCCAAGTCAGCCAGGGTCCCTACGAGCAGTACTTC. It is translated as CASSQVSQGPYEQYF.

The CDR3 DNA is TGTGCTAGTGGACAATCGGACCGGGGTATGGGGGCCAACGTCCTGACTTTC. This sequence encodes CASGQSDRGMGANVLTF. This chain connects TRBV12-5 to TRBJ2-6; D might be TRBD2 (5 bases). The germline gives CDR1 LGHNT, CDR2 FRNRAP. This CDR3 has 17 residues. Trimming shortened V by 6 bases and J by 4 bases, and 19 bases separated the two germline ends.

The CDR3 here is CSVEEGVRGNTIYF. The DNA for the CDR3 is TGCAGCGTTGAAGAAGGGGTGCGGGGAAACACCATATATTTT. The V and J genes are TRBV29-1 and TRBJ1-3; possible D gene TRBD1, 5 bases. The V gene lost 0 bases and the J gene lost 4 bases, with 10 bases spanning the gap. This CDR3 is built from 14 residues. Germline CDR1 reads SQVTM; CDR2 reads ANQGSEA.

The CDR3 sequence: CASSPGQQAQETQYF. In DNA, the CDR3 is TGTGCCAGCAGCCCCGGACAACAGGCACAAGAGACCCAGTACTTC. The chain carries TRBV11-3 and TRBJ2-5; weak D call: TRBD1 (5 bases). V was trimmed by 5 bases and J by 2 bases, leaving 15 bases between them. Germline V gives CDR1 SGHNT, CDR2 YENEEA. CDR3 length: 15 amino acids.

DNA of the CDR3: TGTGCCAGCAGCTCGGGGGACTTCAGCAATCAGCCCCAGCATTTT. It codes for CASSSGDFSNQPQHF. The chain combines TRBV5-8 with TRBJ1-5, with D perhaps matching TRBD1 (5 bases). Germline-derived CDR1 and CDR2 are SGHTS and YDEGEE. CDR3 length equals 15 residues. The V end lost 3 bases, the J end lost 1 base, and 11 bases lay between the germline ends.

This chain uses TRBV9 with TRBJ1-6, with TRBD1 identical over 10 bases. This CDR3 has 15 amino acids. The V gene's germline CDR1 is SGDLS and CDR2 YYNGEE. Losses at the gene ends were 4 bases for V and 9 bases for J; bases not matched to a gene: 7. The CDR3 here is CASSSRDRGPSPLHF. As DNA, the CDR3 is TGTGCCAGCAGCTCCCGGGACAGGGGACCTTCACCCCTCCACTTT.

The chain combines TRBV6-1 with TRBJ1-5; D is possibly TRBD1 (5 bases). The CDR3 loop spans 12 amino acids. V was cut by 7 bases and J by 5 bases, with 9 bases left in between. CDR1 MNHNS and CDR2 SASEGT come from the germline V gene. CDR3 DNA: TGTGCCAGCAAAAGGGGCGATCAGCCCCAGCATTTT. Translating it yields CASKRGDQPQHF.

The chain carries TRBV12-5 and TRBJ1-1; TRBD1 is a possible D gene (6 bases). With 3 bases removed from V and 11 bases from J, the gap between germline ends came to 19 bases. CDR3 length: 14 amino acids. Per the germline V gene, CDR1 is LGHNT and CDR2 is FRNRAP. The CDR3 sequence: CASGFGTQGEIAFF. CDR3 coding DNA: TGTGCTAGTGGTTTTGGAACACAGGGAGAGATCGCTTTCTTT.

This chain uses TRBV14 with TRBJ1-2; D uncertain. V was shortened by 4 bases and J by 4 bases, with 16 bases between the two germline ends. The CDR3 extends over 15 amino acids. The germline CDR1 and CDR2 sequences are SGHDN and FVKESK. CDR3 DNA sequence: TGTGCCAGCAGCCCCTACTTGAGCTCCGCCTATGGCTACACCTTC. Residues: CASSPYLSSAYGYTF.

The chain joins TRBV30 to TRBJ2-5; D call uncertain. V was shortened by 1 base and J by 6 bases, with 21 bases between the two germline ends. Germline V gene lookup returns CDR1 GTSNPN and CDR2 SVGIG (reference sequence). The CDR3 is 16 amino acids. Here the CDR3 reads CAWSAPGPRQVKTQYF. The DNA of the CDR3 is TGTGCCTGGAGTGCCCCAGGCCCCCGCCAGGTGAAGACCCAGTACTTC. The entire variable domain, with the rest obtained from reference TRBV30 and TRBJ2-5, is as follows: SQTIHQWPATLVQPVGSPLSLECTVEGTSNPNLYWYRQAAGRGLQLLFYSVGIGQISSEVPQNLSASRPQDRQFILSSKKLLLSDSGFYLCAWSAPGPRQVKTQYFGPGTRLLVL.

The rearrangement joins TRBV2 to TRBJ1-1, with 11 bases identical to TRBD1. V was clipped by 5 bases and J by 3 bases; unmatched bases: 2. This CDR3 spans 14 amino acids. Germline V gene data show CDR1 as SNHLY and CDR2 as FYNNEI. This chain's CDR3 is CASSWDRGYTEAFF. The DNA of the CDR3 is TGTGCCAGCAGTTGGGACAGGGGGTACACTGAAGCTTTCTTT.

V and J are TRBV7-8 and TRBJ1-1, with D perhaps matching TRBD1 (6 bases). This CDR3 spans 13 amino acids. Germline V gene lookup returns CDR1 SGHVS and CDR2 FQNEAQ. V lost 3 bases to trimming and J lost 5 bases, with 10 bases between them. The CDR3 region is CASSLGQRTEAFF. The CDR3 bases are TGTGCCAGCAGCTTGGGACAAAGGACTGAAGCTTTCTTT.

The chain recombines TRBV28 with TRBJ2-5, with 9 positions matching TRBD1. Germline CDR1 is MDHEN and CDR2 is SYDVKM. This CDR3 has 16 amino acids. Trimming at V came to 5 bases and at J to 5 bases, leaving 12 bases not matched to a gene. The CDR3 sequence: CASSPQGTGFGETQYF. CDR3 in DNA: TGTGCCAGCAGTCCCCAGGGGACAGGGTTTGGGGAGACCCAGTACTTC.

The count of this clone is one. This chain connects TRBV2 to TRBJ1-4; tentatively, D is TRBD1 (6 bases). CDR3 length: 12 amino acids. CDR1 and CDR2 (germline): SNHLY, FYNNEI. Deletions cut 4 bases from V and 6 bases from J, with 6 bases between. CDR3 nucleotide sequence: TGTGCCAGCAGTGGGACAGATGAAAAACTGTTTTTT. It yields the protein CASSGTDEKLFF. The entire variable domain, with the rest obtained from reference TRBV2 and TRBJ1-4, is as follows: EPEVTQTPSHQVTQMGQEVILRCVPISNHLYFYWYRQILGQKVEFLVSFYNNEISEKSEIFDDQFSVERPDGSNFTLKIRSTKLEDSAMYFCASSGTDEKLFFGSGTQLSVL.

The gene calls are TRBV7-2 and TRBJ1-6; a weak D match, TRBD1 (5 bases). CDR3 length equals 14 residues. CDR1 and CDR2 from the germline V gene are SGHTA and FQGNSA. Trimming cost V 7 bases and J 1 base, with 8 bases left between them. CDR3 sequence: CASTSGSYNSPLHF. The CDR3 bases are TGTGCCAGCACCTCAGGGTCCTATAATTCACCCCTCCACTTT.